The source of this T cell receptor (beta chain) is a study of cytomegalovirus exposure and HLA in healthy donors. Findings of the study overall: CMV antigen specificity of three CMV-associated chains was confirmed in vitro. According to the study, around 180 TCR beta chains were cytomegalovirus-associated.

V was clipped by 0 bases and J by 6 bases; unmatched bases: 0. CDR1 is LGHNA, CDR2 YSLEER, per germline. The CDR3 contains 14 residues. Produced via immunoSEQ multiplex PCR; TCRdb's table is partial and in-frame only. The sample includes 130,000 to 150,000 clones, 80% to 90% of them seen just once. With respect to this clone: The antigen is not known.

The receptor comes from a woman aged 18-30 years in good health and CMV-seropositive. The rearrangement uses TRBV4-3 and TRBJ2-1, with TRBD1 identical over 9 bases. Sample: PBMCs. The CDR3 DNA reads TGCGCCAGCAGCCAAGAGACAGGGGGCAATGAGCAGTTCTTC. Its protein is CASSQETGGNEQFF.